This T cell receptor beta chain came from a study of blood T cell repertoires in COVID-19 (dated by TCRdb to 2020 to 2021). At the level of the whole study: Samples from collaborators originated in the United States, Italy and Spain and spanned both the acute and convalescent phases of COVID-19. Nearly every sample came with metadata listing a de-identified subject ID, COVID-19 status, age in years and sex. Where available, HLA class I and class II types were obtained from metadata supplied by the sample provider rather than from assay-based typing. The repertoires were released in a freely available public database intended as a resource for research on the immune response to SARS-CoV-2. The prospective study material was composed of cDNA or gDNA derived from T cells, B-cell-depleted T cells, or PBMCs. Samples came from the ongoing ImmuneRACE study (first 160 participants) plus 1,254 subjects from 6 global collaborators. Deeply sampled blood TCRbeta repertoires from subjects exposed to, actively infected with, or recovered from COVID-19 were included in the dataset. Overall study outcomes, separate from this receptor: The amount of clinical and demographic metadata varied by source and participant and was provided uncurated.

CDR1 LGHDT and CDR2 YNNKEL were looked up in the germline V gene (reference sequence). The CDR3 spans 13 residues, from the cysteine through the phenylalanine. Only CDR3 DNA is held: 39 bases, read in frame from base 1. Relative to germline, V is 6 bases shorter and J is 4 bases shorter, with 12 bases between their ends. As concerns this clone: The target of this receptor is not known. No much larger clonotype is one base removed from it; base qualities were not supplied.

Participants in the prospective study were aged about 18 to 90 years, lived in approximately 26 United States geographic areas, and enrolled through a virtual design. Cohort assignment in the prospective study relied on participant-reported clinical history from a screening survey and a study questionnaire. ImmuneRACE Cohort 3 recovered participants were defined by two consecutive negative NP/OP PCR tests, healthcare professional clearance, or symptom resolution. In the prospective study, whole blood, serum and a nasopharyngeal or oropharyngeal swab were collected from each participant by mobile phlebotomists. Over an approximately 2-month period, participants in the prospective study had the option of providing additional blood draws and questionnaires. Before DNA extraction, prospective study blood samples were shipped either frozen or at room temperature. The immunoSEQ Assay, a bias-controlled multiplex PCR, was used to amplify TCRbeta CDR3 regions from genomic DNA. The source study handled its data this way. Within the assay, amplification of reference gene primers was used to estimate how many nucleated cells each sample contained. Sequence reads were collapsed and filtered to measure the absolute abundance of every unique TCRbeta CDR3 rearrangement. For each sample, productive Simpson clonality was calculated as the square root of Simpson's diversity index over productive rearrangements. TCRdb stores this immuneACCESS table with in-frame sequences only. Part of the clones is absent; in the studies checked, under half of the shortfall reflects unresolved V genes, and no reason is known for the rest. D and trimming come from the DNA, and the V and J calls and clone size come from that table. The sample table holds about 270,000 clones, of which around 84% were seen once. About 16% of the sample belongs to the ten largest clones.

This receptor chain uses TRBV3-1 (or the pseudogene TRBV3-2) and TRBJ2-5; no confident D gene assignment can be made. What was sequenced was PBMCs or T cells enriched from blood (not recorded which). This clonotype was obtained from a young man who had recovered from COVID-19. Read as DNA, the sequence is TGTGCCAGCAGTCGACTCCTCGTAGAGACCCAGTACTTC. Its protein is CASSRLLVETQYF.